These 15 T cell receptor beta chains were sequenced from one sample in a study of response to subunit inactivated influenza vaccine. TCRdb ran MiXCR on the RT-PCR reads and lists one entry per CDR3 protein. Among 450,000 to 600,000 distinct CDR3 sequences listed, approximately 7.7% were seen once. Sequencing used PBMCs from blood, obtained about 23 months after vaccination. All receptors derive from a man aged 50 to 69 who received an inactivated influenza vaccine.

Only a few counts were recorded for this clonotype. The V call is TRBV5-6, the J call TRBJ1-2, with a possible D match to TRBD1 (6 bases). CDR1 and CDR2 from the germline V gene are SGHDT and YYEEEE. The V end was cut by 2 bases, the J end by 7 bases, with 18 bases between. The CDR3 consists of 15 residues. CDR3 coding DNA: TGTGCCAGCAGCTTAGGGGGAGTCGAAGTTGGTGGCTACACCTTC. It yields the protein CASSLGGVEVGGYTF.

This clonotype was recorded at least ten times. The chain has TRBV5-1 and TRBJ1-5; maybe TRBD1 (5 bases). The CDR3 covers 15 residues. V lost 1 base to trimming and J lost 0 bases, with 8 bases between them. Per the germline V gene, CDR1 is SGHRS and CDR2 is YFSETQ. CDR3 protein: CASSLTGNSNQPQHF. The CDR3 coding sequence is TGCGCCAGCAGCTTGACAGGTAATAGCAATCAGCCCCAGCATTTT.

This clonotype was counted ten times or more. This chain connects TRBV6-1 to TRBJ1-5; D gene uncertain. The CDR3 covers 15 residues. Germline loops: CDR1 MNHNS, CDR2 SASEGT. Trimming left V 2 bases short and J 1 base short, with 9 bases between. CDR3: CASSEYLGSNQPQHF. The DNA for the CDR3 is TGTGCCAGCAGTGAATATCTAGGCAGCAATCAGCCCCAGCATTTT.

This clonotype has only a few counts. The chain is built from TRBV6-1 and TRBJ2-7, with a weak D call TRBD1 (5 bases). In germline, CDR1 is MNHNS, CDR2 SASEGT. V shed 2 bases and J shed 1 base, with 9 bases lying between them. CDR3 length: 14 amino acids. Written as DNA, the CDR3 is TGTGCCAGCAGTGAATGGCAGGGTTCCTACGAGCAGTACTTC. Its translation: CASSEWQGSYEQYF.

The chain couples TRBV20-1 to TRBJ2-7, with no clear D. V lost 6 bases to trimming and J lost 3 bases, with 15 bases between them. The CDR3 runs to 13 residues. CDR1 and CDR2 from the germline V gene are DFQATT and SNEGSKA (reference sequence). Here the CDR3 reads CSASKLGNYEQYF. CDR3 coding DNA: TGCAGTGCGTCGAAACTGGGCAACTACGAGCAGTACTTC.

The rearrangement links TRBV20-1 to TRBJ2-2; D gene uncertain. The CDR3 contains 13 residues. V was cut by 3 bases and J by 1 base, with 6 bases left in between. Germline CDR1 reads DFQATT; CDR2 reads SNEGSKA (reference sequence). The CDR3 sequence is CSASGVNTGELFF. The CDR3 coding sequence is TGCAGTGCTAGTGGGGTGAACACCGGGGAGCTGTTTTTT.

The genes are TRBV20-1 and TRBJ1-4; D may be TRBD1 (6 bases). This CDR3 spans 14 amino acids. Germline CDR1 DFQATT, CDR2 SNEGSKA (reference sequence). V lost 3 bases and J lost 3, with 11 bases in between. CDR3 loop: CSASQGGANEKLFF. CDR3 DNA sequence: TGCAGTGCTAGTCAAGGGGGGGCTAATGAAAAACTGTTTTTT.

This clonotype occurred a few times. The chain carries TRBV20-1 and TRBJ1-1; tentative D call: TRBD1 (5 bases). V shed 2 bases and J shed 3 bases, with 10 bases lying between them. The length of the CDR3 is 13 residues. The germline V gene has CDR1 DFQATT and CDR2 SNEGSKA (reference sequence). CDR3 coding DNA: TGCAGTGCTAGAAAGGACACCGACACTGAAGCTTTCTTT. It yields the protein CSARKDTDTEAFF.

Only a few counts were recorded for this clonotype. The rearrangement links TRBV5-5 to TRBJ2-3; 10 bases fit TRBD2. Germline CDR1 SGHKS, CDR2 YYEKEE (reference sequence). The V and J ends lost 0 bases and 1 base, in that order; junction bases with no gene match: 8. The CDR3 has 18 residues. In nucleotides, the CDR3 is TGTGCCAGCAGCTTGGATCTAGCGGGGGCCTCGCGCACAGATACGCAGTATTTT. Residues: CASSLDLAGASRTDTQYF.

This clonotype showed up just a few times. Here the CDR3 DNA reads TGCGCCAGCAGCTTGGATTCTCCGGGGGTTGACATTCAGTACTTC. This translates into CASSLDSPGVDIQYF. The chain links TRBV5-1 to TRBJ2-4, with D maybe TRBD2 (6 bases). Looked up from germline, CDR1 is SGHRS and CDR2 is YFSETQ. Between the trimmed V and J ends, which lost 0 bases and 8 bases, there was a span of 15 bases. The CDR3 sequence is 15 residues long.

This clonotype was found once. J is TRBJ2-4 and V is TRBV3-1; unclear D gene. The CDR3 consists of 12 residues. The germline CDR1 and CDR2 sequences are LGHDT and YNNKEL (reference sequence). Deletions cut 4 bases from V and 9 bases from J, with 10 bases between. The CDR3 nucleotides read TGTGCCAGCAGCCGTGGACGGAGCATTCAGTACTTC. It specifies CASSRGRSIQYF.

The chain links TRBV12-3 or TRBV12-4 to TRBJ2-3, with TRBD1 matching 7 bases. This CDR3 comprises 12 residues. After removal of 5 bases from V and 11 bases from J, the junction contained 7 bases not matched to a gene. As DNA, the CDR3 is TGTGCCAGCAGTCAGACAGGGTTGGGGCAGTATTTT. This codes for CASSQTGLGQYF.

J is TRBJ2-3 and V is TRBV3-1; D is unresolved. V was shortened by 1 base and J by 2 bases, with 10 bases between the two germline ends. This CDR3 has 15 residues. The V gene's germline CDR1 is LGHDT and CDR2 YNNKEL (reference sequence). The CDR3 spells CASSQATDITDTQYF. CDR3 DNA sequence: TGTGCCAGCAGCCAAGCGACGGATATCACAGATACGCAGTATTTT.

This clonotype was observed at least ten times. CDR3 protein: CASSWDSSGANVLTF. CDR3 bases: TGTGCCAGCAGTTGGGACTCATCCGGGGCCAACGTCCTGACTTTC. This chain connects TRBV2 to TRBJ2-6; TRBD2 might be the D (6 bases). V was cut by 5 bases and J by 4 bases, with 12 bases left in between. From germline, CDR1 is SNHLY and CDR2 FYNNEI. The CDR3 totals 15 residues.

This clonotype was counted a few times. This CDR3 is CASSQRGSEAFF. Written as DNA, the CDR3 is TGTGCCAGCAGCCAAAGGGGGAGTGAAGCTTTCTTT. The chain uses TRBV3-1 and TRBJ1-1; the D gene is possibly TRBD1 (6 bases). The CDR3 has 12 amino acids. Germline V gene data show CDR1 as LGHDT and CDR2 as YNNKEL (reference sequence). V was shortened by 2 bases and J by 7 bases, with 8 bases between the two germline ends.